The TCR beta chain described here comes from a study of identical twins. Notes on the study in general: Beta out-of-frame twin sharing showed a weaker excess.

V lost 3 bases and J lost 0, with 15 bases in between. Per germline, CDR1 SGHDN and CDR2 FVKESK. The CDR3 has 16 residues. Healthy Caucasian donors formed the entire cohort. TCRdb itself ran the 5' RACE reads through MiXCR, one entry per CDR3 protein. The sample has under 300,000 distinct CDR3 sequences; approximately 12% are singletons. The table lists this clonotype with a few counts. Antigen unknown. This same sample was also part of a study on yellow fever vaccine responses in identical twins. That paper states: Reported findings indicate that twins' vaccine T cell responses seemed partially convergent, partially personalized.

The gene calls are TRBV14 and TRBJ2-7; possibly TRBD1 for D (6 bases). The specimen was memory (CD45RO+) T cells sorted from blood. The receptor was derived from a woman aged 18 to 35 in good health. The CDR3 bases are TGTGCCAGCAGCCACCTGACAGGTCTTTCCTCCTACGAGCAGTACTTC. Its protein product is CASSHLTGLSSYEQYF.